Described below is a single T cell receptor beta chain sequence and its context. No antigen is known for it. This specimen belongs to a study of shared clonotypes between healthy human individuals. Study-wide results and caveats: Some naive CD4 clonotypes, 5% to 5.5%, turned up in common across several donors.

V lost 7 bases, J lost 4 bases, and 17 bases lay in between. The CDR3 consists of 15 residues. CDR1 and CDR2 (germline): MNHEY, SMNVEV (reference sequence). CD45RO-negative, CCR7-positively selected cells formed the naive CD8 fraction, excluding terminally differentiated effector memory CD45RA+ cells. Data came from immunoSEQ multiplex PCR; TCRdb stores just in-frame clones and leaves some out. The repertoire consists of millions of clones, with roughly 91% occurring once and the leading ten covering 1.5% to 2%. Sequences were obtained from naive CD8+ T cells from PBMCs. The chain is built from TRBV27 and TRBJ1-3; a possible D gene is TRBD1 (5 bases). This TCR derives from a man between 18 and 35 years old in good health. Some clones in this sample may be carry-over from other donors' samples. The CDR3 sequence is CASKPRGSVGNTIYF. In nucleotides, the CDR3 is TGTGCCAGCAAACCTCGGGGCAGCGTGGGAAACACCATATATTTT.